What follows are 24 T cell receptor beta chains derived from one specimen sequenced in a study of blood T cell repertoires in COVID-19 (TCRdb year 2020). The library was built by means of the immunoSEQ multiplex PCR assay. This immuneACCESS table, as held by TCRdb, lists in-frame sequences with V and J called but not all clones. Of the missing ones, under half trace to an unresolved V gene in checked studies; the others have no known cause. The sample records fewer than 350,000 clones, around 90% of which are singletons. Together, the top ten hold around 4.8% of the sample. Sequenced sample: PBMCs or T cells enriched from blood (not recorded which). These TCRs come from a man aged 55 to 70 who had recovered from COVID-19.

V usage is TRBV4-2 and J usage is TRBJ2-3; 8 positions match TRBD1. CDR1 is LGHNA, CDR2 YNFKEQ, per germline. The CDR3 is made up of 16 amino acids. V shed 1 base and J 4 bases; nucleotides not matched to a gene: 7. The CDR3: CASSQAAGQGSDTQYF. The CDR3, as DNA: TGTGCCAGCAGCCAAGCGGCAGGACAGGGCTCAGATACGCAGTATTTT.

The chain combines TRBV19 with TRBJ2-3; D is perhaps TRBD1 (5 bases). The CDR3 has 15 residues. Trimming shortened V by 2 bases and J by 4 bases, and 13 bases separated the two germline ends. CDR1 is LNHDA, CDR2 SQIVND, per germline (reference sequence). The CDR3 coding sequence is TGTGCCAGTAGTATATCTCCCCAGGGATCAGATACGCAGTATTTT. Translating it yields CASSISPQGSDTQYF.

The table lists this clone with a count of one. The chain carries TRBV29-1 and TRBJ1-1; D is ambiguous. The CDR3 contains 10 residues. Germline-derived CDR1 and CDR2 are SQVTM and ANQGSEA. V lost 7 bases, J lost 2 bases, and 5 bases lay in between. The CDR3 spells CSGLNTEAFF. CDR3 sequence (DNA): TGCAGCGGGCTTAACACTGAAGCTTTCTTT.

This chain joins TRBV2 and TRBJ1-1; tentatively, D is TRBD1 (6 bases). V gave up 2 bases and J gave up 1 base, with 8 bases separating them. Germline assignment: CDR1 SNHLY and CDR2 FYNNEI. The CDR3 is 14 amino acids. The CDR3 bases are TGTGCCAGCAGTGAATCCAGGGGGAACACTGAAGCTTTCTTT. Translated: CASSESRGNTEAFF.

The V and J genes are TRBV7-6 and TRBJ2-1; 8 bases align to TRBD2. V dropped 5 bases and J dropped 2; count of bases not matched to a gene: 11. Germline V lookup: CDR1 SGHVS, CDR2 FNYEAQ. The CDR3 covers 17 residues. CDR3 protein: CASSPRPSGQTYNEQFF. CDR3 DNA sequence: TGTGCCAGCAGCCCTCGGCCTAGCGGGCAAACCTACAATGAGCAGTTCTTC.

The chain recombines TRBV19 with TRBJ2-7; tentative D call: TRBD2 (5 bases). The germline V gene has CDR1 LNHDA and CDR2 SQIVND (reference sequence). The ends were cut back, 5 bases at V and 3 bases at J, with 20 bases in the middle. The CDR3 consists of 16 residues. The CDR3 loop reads CASSPSHGGLGYEQYF. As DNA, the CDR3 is TGTGCCAGTAGTCCCAGCCATGGAGGTTTAGGCTACGAGCAGTACTTC.

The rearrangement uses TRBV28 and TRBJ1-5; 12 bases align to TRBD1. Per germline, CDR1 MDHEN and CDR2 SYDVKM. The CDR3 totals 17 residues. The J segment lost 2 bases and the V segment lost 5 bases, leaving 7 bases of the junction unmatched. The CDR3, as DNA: TGTGCCAGCAGTAGCCGGGACAGGGGGCTTGGCAATCAGCCCCAGCATTTT. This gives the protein CASSSRDRGLGNQPQHF.

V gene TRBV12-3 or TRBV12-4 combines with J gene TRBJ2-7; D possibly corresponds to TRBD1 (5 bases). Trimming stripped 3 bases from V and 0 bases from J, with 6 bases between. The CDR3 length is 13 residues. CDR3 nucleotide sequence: TGTGCCAGCAGTTTTGGGGCCTCCTACGAGCAGTACTTC. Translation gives CASSFGASYEQYF.

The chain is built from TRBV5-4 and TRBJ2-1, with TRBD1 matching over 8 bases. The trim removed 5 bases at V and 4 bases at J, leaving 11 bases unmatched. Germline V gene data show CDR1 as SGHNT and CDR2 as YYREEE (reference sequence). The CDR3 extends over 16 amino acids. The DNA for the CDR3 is TGTGCCAGCAGTTATAATTCAGGGGGCTCTTACAATGAGCAGTTCTTC. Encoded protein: CASSYNSGGSYNEQFF.

For the CDR3, the DNA is TGTGCCACCTCACCTAGCGGGAGCCCAGATACGCAGTATTTT. Protein sequence: CATSPSGSPDTQYF. The chain uses TRBV19 and TRBJ2-3; 10 nucleotides align to TRBD2. This CDR3 is 14 amino acids long. The germline gives CDR1 LNHDA, CDR2 SQIVND (reference sequence). The V and J ends lost 10 bases and 4 bases, in that order; junction bases with no gene match: 8.

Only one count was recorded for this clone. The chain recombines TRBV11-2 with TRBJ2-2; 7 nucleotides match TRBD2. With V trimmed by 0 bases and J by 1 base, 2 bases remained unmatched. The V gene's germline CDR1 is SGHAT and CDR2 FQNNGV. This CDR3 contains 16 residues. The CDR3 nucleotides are TGTGCCAGCAGCTTAGAGCCTAGCGGGAACACCGGGGAGCTGTTTTTT. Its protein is CASSLEPSGNTGELFF.

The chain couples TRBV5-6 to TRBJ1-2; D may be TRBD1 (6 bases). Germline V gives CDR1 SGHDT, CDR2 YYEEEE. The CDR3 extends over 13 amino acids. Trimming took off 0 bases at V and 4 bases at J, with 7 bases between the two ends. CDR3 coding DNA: TGTGCCAGCAGCTTGGTACAGGGCTATGGCTACACCTTC. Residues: CASSLVQGYGYTF.

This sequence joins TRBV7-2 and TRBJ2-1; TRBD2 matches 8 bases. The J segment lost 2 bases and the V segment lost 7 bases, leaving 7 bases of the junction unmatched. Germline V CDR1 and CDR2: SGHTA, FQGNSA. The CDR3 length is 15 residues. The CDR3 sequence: CASKRTSGAYNEQFF. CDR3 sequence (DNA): TGTGCCAGCAAGAGAACTAGCGGAGCCTACAATGAGCAGTTCTTC.

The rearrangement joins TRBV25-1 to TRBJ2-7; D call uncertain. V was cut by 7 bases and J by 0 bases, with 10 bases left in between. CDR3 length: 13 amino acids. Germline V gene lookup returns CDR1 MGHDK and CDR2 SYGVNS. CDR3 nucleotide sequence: TGTGCCAGCAAAGCGTCCCACTCCTACGAGCAGTACTTC. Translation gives CASKASHSYEQYF.

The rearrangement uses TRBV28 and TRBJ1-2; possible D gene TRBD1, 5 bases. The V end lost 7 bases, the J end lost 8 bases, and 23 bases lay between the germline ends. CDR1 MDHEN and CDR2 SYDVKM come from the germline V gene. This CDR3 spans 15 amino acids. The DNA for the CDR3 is TGTGCCAGCACCTCTGCGCCAGGGCTCTATAAAGGCTACACCTTC. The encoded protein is CASTSAPGLYKGYTF.

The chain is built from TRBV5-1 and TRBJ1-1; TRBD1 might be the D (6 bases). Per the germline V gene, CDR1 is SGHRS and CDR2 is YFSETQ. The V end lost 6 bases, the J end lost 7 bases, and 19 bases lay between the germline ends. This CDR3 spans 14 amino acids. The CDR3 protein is CASIPGMGAVEAFF. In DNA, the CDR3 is TGCGCCAGCATCCCGGGGATGGGGGCGGTTGAAGCTTTCTTT.

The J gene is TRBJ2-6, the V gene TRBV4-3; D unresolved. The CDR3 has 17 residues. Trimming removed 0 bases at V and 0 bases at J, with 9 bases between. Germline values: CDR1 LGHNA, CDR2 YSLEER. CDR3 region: CASSQEVRSSGANVLTF. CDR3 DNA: TGCGCCAGCAGCCAAGAGGTACGGAGCTCTGGGGCCAACGTCCTGACTTTC.

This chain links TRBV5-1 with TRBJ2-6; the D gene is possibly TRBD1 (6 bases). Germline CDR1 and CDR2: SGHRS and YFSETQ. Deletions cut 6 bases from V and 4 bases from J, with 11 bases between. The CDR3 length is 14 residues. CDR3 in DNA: TGCGCCAGCACGCAGGGGACCGGGGCCAACGTCCTGACTTTC. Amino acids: CASTQGTGANVLTF.

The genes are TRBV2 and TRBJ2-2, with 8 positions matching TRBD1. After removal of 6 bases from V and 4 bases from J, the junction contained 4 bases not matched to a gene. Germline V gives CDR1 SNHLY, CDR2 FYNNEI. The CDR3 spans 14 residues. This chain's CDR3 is CASRNRGVTGELFF. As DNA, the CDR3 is TGTGCCAGCAGGAACAGGGGGGTCACCGGGGAGCTGTTTTTT.

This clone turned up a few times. CDR3 protein: CASSLVPGLAGTGELFF. CDR3 DNA sequence: TGTGCCAGCAGCTTGGTCCCGGGACTAGCGGGCACCGGGGAGCTGTTTTTT. V is TRBV7-3 and J is TRBJ2-2, with 12 bases identical to TRBD2. This CDR3 is 17 amino acids long. CDR1 is SGHTA, CDR2 FQGTGA, per germline. Germline trimming cut 3 bases from V and 4 bases from J; bases unmatched to any gene: 6.

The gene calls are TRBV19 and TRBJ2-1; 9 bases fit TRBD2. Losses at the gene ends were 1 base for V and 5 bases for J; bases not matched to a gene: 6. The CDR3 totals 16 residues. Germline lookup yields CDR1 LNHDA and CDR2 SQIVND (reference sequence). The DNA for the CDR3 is TGTGCCAGTAGTATAGTCGAGACTAGCGGTAACAATGAGCAGTTCTTC. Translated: CASSIVETSGNNEQFF.

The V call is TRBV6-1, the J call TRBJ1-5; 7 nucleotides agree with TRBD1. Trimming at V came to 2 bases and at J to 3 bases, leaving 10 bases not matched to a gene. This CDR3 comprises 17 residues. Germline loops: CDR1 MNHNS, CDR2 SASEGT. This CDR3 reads CASSEPTGTANNQPQHF. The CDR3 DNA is TGTGCCAGCAGTGAACCTACCGGGACAGCTAACAATCAGCCCCAGCATTTT.

The CDR3 here is CASSPRGLAGGEQYF. The DNA for the CDR3 is TGTGCCAGCAGCCCACGGGGACTAGCGGGCGGGGAGCAGTACTTC. The V call is TRBV3-1 (or the pseudogene TRBV3-2), the J call TRBJ2-7, with 12 bases matching TRBD2. Germline CDR1 LGHDT, CDR2 YNNKEL (reference sequence). The junction had 8 bases not matched to a gene; V was cut back by 4 bases and J by 7 bases. The CDR3 sequence is 15 residues long.

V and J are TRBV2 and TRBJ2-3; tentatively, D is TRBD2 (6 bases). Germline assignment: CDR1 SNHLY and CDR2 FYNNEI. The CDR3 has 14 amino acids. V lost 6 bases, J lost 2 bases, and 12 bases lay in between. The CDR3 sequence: CASRGGLHTDTQYF. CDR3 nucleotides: TGTGCCAGCAGGGGCGGACTACACACAGATACGCAGTATTTT.